This TCR beta chain emerged from a study of CD8 T cells in ankylosing spondylitis. Study outcomes and limitations: Earlier literature documents some of the motif variants in reactive arthritis synovial fluid and blood. The study looked at matched synovial fluid samples from ankylosing spondylitis patients. Disease-linked clones were reported to be significantly enriched there. In ankylosing spondylitis blood, a motif of roughly 8 highly homologous TCR beta variants appeared characteristic.

With molecular barcodes, quantitative 5'-RACE was used to make the TCR beta libraries. TCRdb reprocessed the 5' RACE reads with MiXCR, giving one entry per CDR3 protein. The sample has around 160,000 distinct CDR3 sequences, around 10% seen once. The V gene's germline CDR1 is LNHNV and CDR2 YYDKDF (reference sequence). Trimming removed 0 bases at V and 9 bases at J, with 6 bases between. The length of the CDR3 is 13 residues. This clonotype was detected many times. Its antigen is not identified. The sample taken for sequencing was blood, either unsorted or a sorted T cell fraction (not recorded which). The receptor was derived from a male donor with ankylosing spondylitis or in good health (not recorded which). The gene calls are TRBV15 and TRBJ1-6; D gene ambiguous. The CDR3 region has the DNA TGTGCCACCAGCAGAGACGTGGCTTCACCCCTCCACTTT. Translated: CATSRDVASPLHF.